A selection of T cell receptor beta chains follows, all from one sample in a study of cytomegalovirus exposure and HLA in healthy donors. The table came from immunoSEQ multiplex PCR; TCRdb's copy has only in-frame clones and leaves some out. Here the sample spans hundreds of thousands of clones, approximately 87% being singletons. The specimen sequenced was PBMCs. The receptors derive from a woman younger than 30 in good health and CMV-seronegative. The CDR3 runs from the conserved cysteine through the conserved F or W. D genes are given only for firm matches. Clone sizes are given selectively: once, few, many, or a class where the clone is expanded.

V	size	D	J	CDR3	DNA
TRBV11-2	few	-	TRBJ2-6	CASSSQGRLSGANVLTF	TGTGCCAGCAGCTCCCAGGGGCGTCTCTCTGGGGCCAACGTCCTGACTTTC
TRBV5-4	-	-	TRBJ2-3	CASSFRWDTQYF	TGTGCCAGCAGTTTTAGATGGGATACGCAGTATTTT
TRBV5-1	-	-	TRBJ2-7	CASHEVVAGAYEQYF	TGCGCCAGCCACGAAGTTGTCGCCGGCGCCTACGAGCAGTACTTC
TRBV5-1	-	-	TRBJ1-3	CASSPDPGGNTIYF	TGCGCCAGCAGCCCGGACCCGGGGGGAAACACCATATATTTT
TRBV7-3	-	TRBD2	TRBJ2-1	CASSALAGTYNEQFF	TGTGCCAGCAGCGCACTAGCGGGGACCTACAATGAGCAGTTCTTC
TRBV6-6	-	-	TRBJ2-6	CASSPHPGSGANVLTF	TGTGCCAGCAGCCCACACCCAGGGTCTGGGGCCAACGTCCTGACTTTC
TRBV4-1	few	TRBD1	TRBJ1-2	CASSQEMRDRGENYGYTF	TGCGCCAGCAGCCAAGAGATGAGGGACAGGGGGGAGAACTATGGCTACACCTTC
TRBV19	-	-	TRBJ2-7	CASSIGQNNEQYF	TGTGCCAGTAGTATCGGGCAGAACAACGAGCAGTACTTC
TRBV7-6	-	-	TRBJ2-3	CASSFYRPAVTSHATANTQYF	TGTGCCAGCAGCTTCTACCGTCCGGCCGTAACTTCTCACGCGACCGCGAATACGCAGTATTTT
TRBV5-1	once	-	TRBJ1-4	CASSLGPRGTNEKLFF	TGCGCCAGCAGCTTGGGGCCCAGGGGAACTAATGAAAAACTGTTTTTT
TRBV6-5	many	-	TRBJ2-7	CASRQRESYEQYF	TGTGCCAGCAGACAACGGGAGTCCTACGAGCAGTACTTC
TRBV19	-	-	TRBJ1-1	CASLYGAEAFF	TGTGCCAGTCTTTACGGCGCTGAAGCTTTCTTT
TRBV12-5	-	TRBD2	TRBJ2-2	CASALRPGGSTGELFF	TGTGCTAGTGCCTTACGACCGGGGGGTAGCACCGGGGAGCTGTTTTTT
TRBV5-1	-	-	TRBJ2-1	CASSYRDEQFF	TGCGCCAGCAGCTACAGGGATGAGCAGTTCTTC
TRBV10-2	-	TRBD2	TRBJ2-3	CASSASSGADTQYF	TGCGCCAGCAGTGCTTCTAGCGGGGCAGATACGCAGTATTTT
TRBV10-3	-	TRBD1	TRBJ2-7	CAISRDRGYEQYF	TGTGCCATCAGCCGGGACAGGGGCTACGAGCAGTACTTC
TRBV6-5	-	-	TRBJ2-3	CASSSIGARGDTQYF	TGTGCCAGCAGTTCTATAGGGGCACGAGGGGATACGCAGTATTTT
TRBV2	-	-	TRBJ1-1	CASSDPLGGGSAFF	TGTGCCAGCAGTGATCCCTTGGGGGGCGGTTCAGCTTTCTTT
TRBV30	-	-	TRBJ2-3	CAWSPFTDTQYF	TGTGCCTGGAGCCCCTTCACAGATACGCAGTATTTT
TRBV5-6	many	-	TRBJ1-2	CASRRRGALNYGYTF	TGTGCCAGCAGACGGCGGGGGGCACTCAACTATGGCTACACCTTC
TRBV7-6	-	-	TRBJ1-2	CASSLASGSGGDYGYTF	TGTGCCAGCAGCTTAGCCTCGGGCTCGGGGGGGGACTATGGCTACACCTTC
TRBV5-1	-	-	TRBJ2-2	CASSLVTGGTGELFF	TGCGCCAGCAGCTTGGTCACAGGAGGGACCGGGGAGCTGTTTTTT
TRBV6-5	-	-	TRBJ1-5	CASSYSLNQPQHF	TGTGCCAGCAGTTACTCCCTCAATCAGCCCCAGCATTTT
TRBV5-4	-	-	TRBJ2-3	CASSLGQGSTDTQYF	TGTGCCAGCAGCTTGGGCCAGGGCAGCACAGATACGCAGTATTTT
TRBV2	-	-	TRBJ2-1	CASSEPGNEQFF	TGTGCCAGCAGTGAACCAGGGAATGAGCAGTTCTTC
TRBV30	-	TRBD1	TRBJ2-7	CAWSRQTGAYEQYF	TGTGCCTGGAGTAGACAGACAGGGGCCTACGAGCAGTACTTC
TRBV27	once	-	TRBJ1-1	CASSSGVGTEAFF	TGTGCCAGCAGTTCAGGGGTAGGGACTGAAGCTTTCTTT
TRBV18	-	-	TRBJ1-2	CASSSGQHYGYTF	TGTGCCAGCTCATCGGGACAACACTATGGCTACACCTTC
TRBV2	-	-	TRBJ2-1	CASAREPSGEQFF	TGTGCCAGCGCCCGCGAGCCTTCGGGTGAGCAGTTCTTC
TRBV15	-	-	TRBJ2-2	CATSPLRASNTGELFF	TGTGCCACCTCGCCCCTTCGGGCCTCGAACACCGGGGAGCTGTTTTTT
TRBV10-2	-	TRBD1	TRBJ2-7	CASSFDRVHEQYF	TGCGCCAGCAGTTTCGACAGGGTACACGAGCAGTACTTC
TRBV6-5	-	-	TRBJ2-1	CASSSPYNEQFF	TGTGCCAGCAGTTCCCCATACAATGAGCAGTTCTTC
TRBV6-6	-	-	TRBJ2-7	CASRELTSSYEQYF	TGTGCCAGCAGAGAACTAACAAGCTCCTACGAGCAGTACTTC
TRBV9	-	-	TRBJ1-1	CASSPLAAVRGGRTEAFF	TGTGCCAGCAGCCCACTAGCCGCGGTCAGGGGAGGAAGGACTGAAGCTTTCTTT
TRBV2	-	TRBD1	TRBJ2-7	CASSLYKSGTDSYEQYF	TGTGCCAGCAGTCTTTATAAATCGGGGACAGACTCCTACGAGCAGTACTTC
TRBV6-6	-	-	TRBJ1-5	CASSPTGNNQPQHF	TGTGCCAGCAGCCCAACAGGGAACAATCAGCCCCAGCATTTT
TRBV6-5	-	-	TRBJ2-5	CASSSGETQYF	TGTGCCAGCAGCTCTGGGGAGACCCAGTACTTC
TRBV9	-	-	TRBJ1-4	CASSVSGRGEKLFF	TGTGCCAGCAGCGTCTCAGGGAGAGGCGAAAAACTGTTTTTT
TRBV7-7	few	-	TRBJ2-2	CASSLGGESGELFF	TGTGCTAGCAGCTTAGGAGGCGAGAGCGGGGAGCTGTTTTTT
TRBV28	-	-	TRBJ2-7	CATDSPYEQYF	TGTGCCACGGACAGTCCCTACGAGCAGTACTTC
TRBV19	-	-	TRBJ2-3	CASEGDSTDTQYF	TGTGCCAGTGAGGGGGACAGCACAGATACGCAGTATTTT
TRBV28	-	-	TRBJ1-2	CASSLAVGGYTF	TGTGCCAGCAGTTTAGCGGTAGGGGGCTACACCTTC
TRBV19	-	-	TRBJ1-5	CASSITGEDFNQPQHF	TGTGCCAGTAGTATCACCGGTGAAGACTTCAATCAGCCCCAGCATTTT
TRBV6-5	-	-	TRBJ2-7	CASSSTGGPSYEQYF	TGTGCCAGCAGCTCCACCGGGGGCCCTTCCTACGAGCAGTACTTC
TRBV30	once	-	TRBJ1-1	CAWRGNAVTEAFF	TGTGCCTGGAGAGGGAACGCCGTCACTGAAGCTTTCTTT
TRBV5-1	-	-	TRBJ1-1	CASSLGAGINTEAFF	TGCGCCAGCAGCCTAGGGGCAGGGATCAACACTGAAGCTTTCTTT
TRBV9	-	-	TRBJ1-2	CASSGGTAYGYTF	TGTGCCAGCAGCGGTGGGACGGCCTATGGCTACACCTTC
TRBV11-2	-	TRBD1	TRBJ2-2	CASSLEGTGTGELFF	TGTGCCAGCAGCTTAGAGGGGACAGGGACCGGGGAGCTGTTTTTT
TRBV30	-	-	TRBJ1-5	CAWSGESALNQPQHF	TGTGCCTGGTCAGGGGAGAGTGCCCTAAATCAGCCCCAGCATTTT
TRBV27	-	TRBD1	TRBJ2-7	CASSSAGTGVYEQYF	TGTGCCAGCAGTTCCGCCGGGACAGGGGTTTACGAGCAGTACTTC